Given below is one T cell receptor beta chain in context. The antigen remains unidentified. The data were obtained in a study of CD8+CD57+ T cells in acquired aplastic anemia. Study-level background: Average DNA yield from sorted CD4+ and CD8+ cells was around 3.2 ug.

Patients chosen for sequencing had CD8+CD57+ cells that had expanded, as shown by flow cytometry. V was pared by 7 bases and J by 1 base, with 2 bases of the junction left unmatched. Per germline, CDR1 SGHTA and CDR2 FQGTGA. The CDR3 runs to 13 residues. Whole-study results and caveats: A set of 25 to 30 CD8+ CDR3 sequences was shared between patients and controls, and these sequences appeared highly expressed in patients.

Profiling of TCR beta VDJ combinations and CDR3 sequences used genomic DNA as template. One entry per CDR3 protein, called by TCRdb with MiXCR from the reads. This sample has 150,000 to 200,000 distinct CDR3 sequences, with roughly 50% found just once. V usage is TRBV7-3 and J usage is TRBJ2-3; TRBD2 aligns across 7 bases. The origin of this receptor is a human donor with aplastic anemia. Sequencing used sorted CD4+, CD8+, or CD8+CD57+ T cells (not recorded which) from PBMCs. CDR3 sequence (DNA): TGTGCCAGCAACCGGGGGGGCACAGATACGCAGTATTTT. It translates to CASNRGGTDTQYF.